These T cell receptor beta chains were read from a single sample in a study of beta chain features in type 1 diabetes. Profiled with immunoSEQ multiplex PCR; TCRdb holds only in-frame clones, not every one. The sample holds 500,000 to 850,000 clones, around 15% seen once. The source material was naive CD4+ T cells from blood. The receptors derive from a man aged 18 to 35 with type 1 diabetes. Both conserved end residues are part of each CDR3. A D gene is named only where the DNA matches it firmly. Size is stated for part of the rows, as once, few or many counts, or as a class when the clone is expanded.

D gene	V gene	J gene	clone size	CDR3 protein	CDR3 DNA
.	TRBV30	TRBJ2-7	few	CAWSMAFSEQYF	TGTGCCTGGAGTATGGCATTCTCCGAGCAGTACTTC
.	TRBV2	TRBJ2-3	.	CASRKSSGQSTDTQYF	TGTGCCAGCAGGAAAAGTTCCGGACAGAGCACAGATACGCAGTATTTT
.	TRBV5-6	TRBJ1-2	few	CASSSRSIVDRTYGYTF	TGTGCCAGCAGCTCCCGAAGCATAGTCGACAGGACCTATGGCTACACCTTC
TRBD1	TRBV7-9	TRBJ2-3	.	CASSGRGQEYTDTQYF	TGTGCCAGCAGCGGCCGTGGACAGGAATACACAGATACGCAGTATTTT
TRBD2	TRBV7-2	TRBJ2-4	few	CASSTSGRGIQYF	TGTGCCAGCAGCACTAGCGGGAGGGGCATTCAGTACTTC
.	TRBV6-6	TRBJ2-7	.	CASSSGPRIYEQYF	TGTGCCAGCAGTTCTGGCCCGAGGATCTACGAGCAGTACTTC
.	TRBV7-2	TRBJ1-4	few	CASSTGSNEKLFF	TGTGCCAGCAGCACCGGCAGTAATGAAAAACTGTTTTTT
TRBD2	TRBV4-1	TRBJ2-1	.	CASSQDWGLAGGITKYNEQFF	TGCGCCAGCAGCCAAGATTGGGGACTAGCGGGGGGAATAACTAAATACAATGAGCAGTTCTTC
.	TRBV29-1	TRBJ2-7	.	CSVGLPSSYEQYF	TGCAGCGTTGGACTTCCGAGCTCCTACGAGCAGTACTTC
.	TRBV5-1	TRBJ1-5	.	CASSIGFNQPQHF	TGCGCCAGCAGCATAGGATTCAATCAGCCCCAGCATTTT
.	TRBV7-9	TRBJ2-5	few	CASSPVAGLEETQYF	TGTGCCAGCAGCCCGGTGGCGGGTCTTGAAGAGACCCAGTACTTC
TRBD2	TRBV10-3	TRBJ2-1	few	CAISDTTSGRALDEQFF	TGTGCCATCAGTGATACGACTAGCGGGAGGGCCTTGGATGAGCAGTTCTTC